The table lists the clone carrying this T cell receptor (beta chain) with many counts. No antigen is known for it. This specimen belongs to a study of CD8+CD57+ T cells in acquired aplastic anemia. Study-level information: The mean DNA yield obtained from sorted CD4+ and CD8+ cells came to approximately 3.2 ug. Researchers reported that healthy donors averaged roughly 9.8 million reads for CD4+ cells. Study-level findings and limits: The number of CD8+ CDR3 sequences shared by patients and controls was about 30. The study found no significant CD8+ Simpson's diversity difference between patients and controls.

Profiling of TCR beta VDJ combinations and CDR3 sequences used genomic DNA as template. One entry per CDR3 protein, called by TCRdb with MiXCR from the reads. The sample carries about 210,000 distinct CDR3 sequences, about a third recorded once. The V gene lost 3 bases and the J gene lost 7 bases, with 19 bases spanning the gap. CDR1 and CDR2 (germline): LNHNV, YYDKDF (reference sequence). The CDR3 length is 15 residues. The source is a human donor in good health, serving as a control. The sequencing sample was made of sorted CD4+, CD8+, or CD8+CD57+ T cells (not recorded which) from PBMCs. This chain connects TRBV15 to TRBJ2-7; the D gene is possibly TRBD2 (5 bases). In DNA form, the CDR3 reads TGTGCCACCAGCAGTCCCGGTAGAAGGGAGTGGGAGCAGTACTTC. Protein: CATSSPGRREWEQYF. Together with reference TRBV15 and TRBJ2-7, the CDR3 gives the full variable domain: DAMVIQNPRYQVTQFGKPVTLSCSQTLNHNVMYWYQQKSSQAPKLLFHYYDKDFNNEADTPDNFQSRRPNTSFCFLDIRSPGLGDTAMYLCATSSPGRREWEQYFGPGTRLTVT.